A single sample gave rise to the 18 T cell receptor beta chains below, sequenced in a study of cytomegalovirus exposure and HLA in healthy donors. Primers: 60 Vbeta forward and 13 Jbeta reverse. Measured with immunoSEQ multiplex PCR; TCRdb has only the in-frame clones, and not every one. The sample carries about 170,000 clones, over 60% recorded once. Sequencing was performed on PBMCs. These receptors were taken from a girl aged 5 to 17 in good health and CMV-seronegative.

Here the CDR3 DNA reads TGTGCCAGCAGTTTCTTCCGGGACAGGGGGCAGCCCCAGCATTTT. This gives the protein CASSFFRDRGQPQHF. The J gene is TRBJ1-5, the V gene TRBV27, with TRBD1 matching 11 bases. Germline CDR1 is MNHEY and CDR2 is SMNVEV (reference sequence). V was clipped by 3 bases and J by 7 bases; unmatched bases: 5. This CDR3 spans 15 amino acids.

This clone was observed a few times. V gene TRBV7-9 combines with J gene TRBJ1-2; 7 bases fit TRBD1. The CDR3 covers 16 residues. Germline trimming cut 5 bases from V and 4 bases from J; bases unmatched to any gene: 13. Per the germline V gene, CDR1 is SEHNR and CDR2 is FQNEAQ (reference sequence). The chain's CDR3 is CASSPRQGLGSYGYTF. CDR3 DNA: TGTGCCAGCAGCCCACGACAGGGCCTTGGGTCCTATGGCTACACCTTC.

In DNA, the CDR3 is TGTGCCAGCAGCTCCCCGCCCAGTACGCCTAGCGGTGGGTACCAAGAGACCCAGTACTTC. It codes for CASSSPPSTPSGGYQETQYF. This chain connects TRBV7-6 to TRBJ2-5; 7 nucleotides align to TRBD2. The CDR3 covers 20 residues. V lost 4 bases to trimming and J lost 0 bases; unmatched junction nucleotides: 20. Germline loops: CDR1 SGHVS, CDR2 FNYEAQ.

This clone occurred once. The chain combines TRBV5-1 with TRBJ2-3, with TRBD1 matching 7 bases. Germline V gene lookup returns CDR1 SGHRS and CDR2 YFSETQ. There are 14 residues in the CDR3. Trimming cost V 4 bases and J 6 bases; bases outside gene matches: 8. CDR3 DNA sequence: TGCGCCAGCAGCGTGGGGACAGCCAGGGATACGCAGTATTTT. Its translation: CASSVGTARDTQYF. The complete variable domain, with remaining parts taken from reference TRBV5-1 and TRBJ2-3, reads KAGVTQTPRYLIKTRGQQVTLSCSPISGHRSVSWYQQTPGQGLQFLFEYFSETQRNKGNFPGRFSGRQFSNSRSEMNVSTLELGDSALYLCASSVGTARDTQYFGPGTRLTVL.

CDR3 nucleotide sequence: TGTGCCAGCAGCTTGTCTAGCGGGGGGGTCAATGAGCAGTTCTTC. The encoded protein is CASSLSSGGVNEQFF. The rearrangement joins TRBV5-4 to TRBJ2-1, with TRBD2 matching over 12 bases. Per the germline V gene, CDR1 is SGHNT and CDR2 is YYREEE (reference sequence). This CDR3 region has 15 residues. V gave up 1 base and J gave up 6 bases; unmatched junction bases: 2.

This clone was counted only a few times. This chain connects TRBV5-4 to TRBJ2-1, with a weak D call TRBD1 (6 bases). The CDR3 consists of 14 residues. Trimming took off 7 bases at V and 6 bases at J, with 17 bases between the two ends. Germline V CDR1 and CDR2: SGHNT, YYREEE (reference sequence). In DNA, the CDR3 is TGTGCCAGCCCAGGGGCGCAGGGCTCCAATGAGCAGTTCTTC. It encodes CASPGAQGSNEQFF.

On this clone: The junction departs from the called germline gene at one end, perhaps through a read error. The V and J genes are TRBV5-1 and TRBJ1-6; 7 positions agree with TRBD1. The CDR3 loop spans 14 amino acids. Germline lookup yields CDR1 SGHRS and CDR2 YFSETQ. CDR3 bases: TGCGCCAGCAGCGTTGGGACAGCAAATTCACCCCCCCACTTT. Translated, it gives CASSVGTANSPPHF.

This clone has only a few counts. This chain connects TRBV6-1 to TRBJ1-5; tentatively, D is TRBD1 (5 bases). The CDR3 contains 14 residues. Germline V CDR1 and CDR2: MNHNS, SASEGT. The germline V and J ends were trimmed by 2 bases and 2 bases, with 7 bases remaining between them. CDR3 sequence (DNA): TGTGCCAGCAGTGAACCAGGGCGCAATCAGCCCCAGCATTTT. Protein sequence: CASSEPGRNQPQHF.

For the CDR3, the DNA is TGTGCCAGATTAGTGGTCTCCCTTTACGAGCAGTACTTC. This encodes CARLVVSLYEQYF. The chain links TRBV5-3 to TRBJ2-7; no clear D gene. TRBV5-3 is annotated as an ORF whose role is uncertain. The CDR3 sequence is 13 residues long. The V end lost 7 bases, the J end lost 4 bases, and 15 bases lay between the germline ends.

The CDR3 DNA sequence: TGTGCCAGCAGCGTCGGACTAGCGGGCACCGGGGAGCTGTTTTTT. It encodes CASSVGLAGTGELFF. This chain links TRBV9 with TRBJ2-2; 11 nucleotides align to TRBD2. CDR1 and CDR2 (germline): SGDLS, YYNGEE. V was clipped by 2 bases and J by 4 bases; unmatched bases: 1. This CDR3 is 15 amino acids long.

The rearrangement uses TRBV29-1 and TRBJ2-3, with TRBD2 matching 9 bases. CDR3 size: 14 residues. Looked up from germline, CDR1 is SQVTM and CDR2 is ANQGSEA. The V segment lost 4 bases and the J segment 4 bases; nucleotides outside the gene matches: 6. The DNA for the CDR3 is TGCAGCGTTGCTGGGGAGCGGGGGGCAGATACGCAGTATTTT. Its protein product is CSVAGERGADTQYF.

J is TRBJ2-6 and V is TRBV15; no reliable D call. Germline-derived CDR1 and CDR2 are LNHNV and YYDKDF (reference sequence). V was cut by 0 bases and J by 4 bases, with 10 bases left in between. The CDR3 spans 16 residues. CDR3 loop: CATSRDIEAGANVLTF. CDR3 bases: TGTGCCACCAGCAGAGATATAGAGGCCGGGGCCAACGTCCTGACTTTC.

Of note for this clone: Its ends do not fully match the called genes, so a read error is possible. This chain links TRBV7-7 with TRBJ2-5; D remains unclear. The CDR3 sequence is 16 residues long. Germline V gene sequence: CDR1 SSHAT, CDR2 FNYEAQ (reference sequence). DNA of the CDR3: TGTGCTAGCAGCCCTCGTGATGGTGCGACGGGTGAGACCCAGTACTTC. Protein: CASSPRDGATGETQYF.

The CDR3 coding sequence is TGTGCCAGCAGCCAGGGGACGACCTACGAGCAGTACTTC. Translation gives CASSQGTTYEQYF. This rearrangement joins TRBV5-4 to TRBJ2-7, with D possibly TRBD1 on 6 matching bases. This CDR3 contains 13 residues. Deletions cut 4 bases from V and 2 bases from J, with 10 bases between. The germline CDR1 and CDR2 sequences are SGHNT and YYREEE (reference sequence).

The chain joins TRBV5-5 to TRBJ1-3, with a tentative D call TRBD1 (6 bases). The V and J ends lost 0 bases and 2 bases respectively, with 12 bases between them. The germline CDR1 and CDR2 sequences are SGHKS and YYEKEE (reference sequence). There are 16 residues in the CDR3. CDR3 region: CASSLAGVDPGNTIYF. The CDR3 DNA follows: TGTGCCAGCAGCTTGGCAGGGGTTGATCCTGGAAACACCATATATTTT.

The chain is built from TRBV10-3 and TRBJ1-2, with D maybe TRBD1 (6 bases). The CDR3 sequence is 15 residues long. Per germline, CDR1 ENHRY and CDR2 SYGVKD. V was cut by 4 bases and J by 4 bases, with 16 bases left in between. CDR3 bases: TGTGCCATCAGTGGGAGGGGGGGGACCTCCTATGGCTACACCTTC. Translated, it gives CAISGRGGTSYGYTF.

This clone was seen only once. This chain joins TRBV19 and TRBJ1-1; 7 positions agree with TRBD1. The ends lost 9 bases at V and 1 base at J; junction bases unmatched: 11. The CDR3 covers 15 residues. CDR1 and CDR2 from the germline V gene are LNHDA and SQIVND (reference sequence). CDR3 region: CASETGQTWNTEAFF. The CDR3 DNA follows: TGTGCCAGCGAAACGGGACAGACCTGGAACACTGAAGCTTTCTTT.

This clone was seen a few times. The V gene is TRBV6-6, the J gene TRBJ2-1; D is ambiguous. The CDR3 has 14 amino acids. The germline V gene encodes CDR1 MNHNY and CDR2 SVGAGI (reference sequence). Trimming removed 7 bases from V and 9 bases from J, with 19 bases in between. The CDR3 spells CASKPPVPVSEQFF. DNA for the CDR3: TGTGCCAGCAAACCCCCAGTTCCTGTCAGTGAGCAGTTCTTC.